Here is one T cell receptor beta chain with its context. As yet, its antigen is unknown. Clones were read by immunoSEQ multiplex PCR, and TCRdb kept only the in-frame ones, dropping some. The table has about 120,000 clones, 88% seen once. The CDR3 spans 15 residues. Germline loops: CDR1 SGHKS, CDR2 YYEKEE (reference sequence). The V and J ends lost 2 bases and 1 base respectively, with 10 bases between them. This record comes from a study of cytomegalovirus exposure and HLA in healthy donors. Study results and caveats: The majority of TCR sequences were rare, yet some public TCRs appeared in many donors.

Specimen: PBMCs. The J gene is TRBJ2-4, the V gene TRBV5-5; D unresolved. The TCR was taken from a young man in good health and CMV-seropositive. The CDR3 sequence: CASSFSVMAKNIQYF. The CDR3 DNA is TGTGCCAGCAGCTTCTCAGTAATGGCCAAAAACATTCAGTACTTC.